The source of this T cell receptor (beta chain) is a study of metastatic and nonmetastatic thyroid tumors. TCRdb redid the clone calls on the PCR reads using MiXCR. The repertoire holds 90,000 or so clones, with 8.6% as singletons. The CDR3 totals 16 residues. Germline CDR1 is SNHLY and CDR2 is FYNNEI. Trimming cost V 6 bases and J 7 bases, with 21 bases left between them. There were no patients who had received any treatment before thyroid surgery. This clone was observed at least ten times. Material for sequencing was blood. The TCR sequence derives from a female donor with papillary thyroid cancer or a benign thyroid nodule (not recorded which). Some clones in this sample may be carry-over from other donors' samples. The chain uses TRBV2 and TRBJ2-2; D is unresolved. CDR3: CASSLLPPNMVGELFF. The DNA of the CDR3 is TGTGCCAGCAGCCTTCTCCCTCCAAATATGGTCGGGGAGCTGTTTTTT.